These 20 T cell receptor beta chains originate from one sample sequenced in a study of T cells in Graves' hyperthyroidism and ophthalmopathy. Authors of the study amplified TCR beta CDR3 regions from RNA transcripts. The HTBI set primed first-round TCR CDR3 RT-PCR. TCRdb re-analysed the multiplex PCR reads in MiXCR, keeping a single row per CDR3 protein. Of around 690,000 distinct CDR3 sequences in the sample, 15% to 20% were seen once. Source material: blood. These receptors came from a man between 50 and 59 years old with Graves' hyperthyroidism.

This rearrangement joins TRBV3-1 to TRBJ1-3, with no clear D. V lost 3 bases to trimming and J lost 0 bases, with 24 bases between them. Germline V gives CDR1 LGHDT, CDR2 YNNKEL (reference sequence). This CDR3 region has 20 residues. The CDR3 region is CASSHSTSLLPSFSGNTIYF. The CDR3 nucleotides are TGTGCCAGCAGCCACTCTACCTCACTCCTCCCTTCTTTCTCTGGAAACACCATATATTTT.

The rearrangement joins TRBV11-1 to TRBJ2-7, with 12 bases that match TRBD1. CDR3 size: 17 residues. Trimming at V came to 4 bases and at J to 3 bases, leaving 10 bases not matched to a gene. Germline-derived CDR1 and CDR2 are SGHAT and FQDESV (reference sequence). This chain's CDR3 is CASSYQLGTGGIYEQYF. The DNA for the CDR3 is TGTGCCAGCAGCTATCAACTCGGGACAGGGGGCATCTACGAGCAGTACTTC. Full variable domain (remainder filled in from reference TRBV11-1 and TRBJ2-7): EAEVAQSPRYKITEKSQAVAFWCDPISGHATLYWYRQILGQGPELLVQFQDESVVDDSQLPKDRFSAERLKGVDSTLKIQPAELGDSAMYLCASSYQLGTGGIYEQYFGPGTRLTVT.

This clonotype occurred many times. The chain uses TRBV28 and TRBJ1-5, with TRBD1 matching over 8 bases. This CDR3 region has 15 residues. Germline V lookup: CDR1 MDHEN, CDR2 SYDVKM. The V segment lost 3 bases and the J segment 3 bases; nucleotides outside the gene matches: 4. Here the CDR3 reads CASSLRTGNNQPQHF. The CDR3 bases are TGTGCCAGCAGTTTGAGGACAGGGAACAATCAGCCCCAGCATTTT.

This clonotype occurred a few times. A read error is possible here, since a much larger clone lies one base away. The chain joins TRBV28 to TRBJ2-5; 7 positions match TRBD2. CDR3 length: 12 residues. Germline V gene data show CDR1 as MDHEN and CDR2 as SYDVKM. The CDR3 region is CASSWGRETQCF. The CDR3 nucleotides are TGTGCCAGCAGTTGGGGGAGGGAGACCCAGTGCTTC.

This clonotype was observed at least ten times. The V call is TRBV27, the J call TRBJ1-1, with 9 nucleotides matching TRBD1. The V gene end was trimmed by 6 bases and the J gene end by 7 bases; junction bases not matched to a gene: 3. The CDR3 consists of 12 residues. Germline-derived CDR1 and CDR2 are MNHEY and SMNVEV (reference sequence). CDR3 nucleotides: TGTGCCAGCAGGGGGGACAGGGTTGAAGCTTTCTTT. Residues: CASRGDRVEAFF.

The V gene is TRBV2, the J gene TRBJ2-6; no firm D call. The CDR3 runs 17 residues. Trimming left V 2 bases short and J 2 bases short, with 13 bases between. Germline loops: CDR1 SNHLY, CDR2 FYNNEI. The CDR3 sequence: CASSELSGDAGANVLTF. The CDR3 DNA reads as TGTGCCAGCAGTGAACTATCGGGTGACGCTGGGGCCAACGTCCTGACTTTC. Using reference TRBV2 and TRBJ2-6 for the parts outside the CDR3, the full variable domain is EPEVTQTPSHQVTQMGQEVILRCVPISNHLYFYWYRQILGQKVEFLVSFYNNEISEKSEIFDDQFSVERPDGSNFTLKIRSTKLEDSAMYFCASSELSGDAGANVLTFGAGSRLTVL.

This clonotype was counted ten times or more. DNA for the CDR3: TGTGCCAGCAGTTTTGACAGGGCAGATGGCTACACCTTC. This encodes CASSFDRADGYTF. The rearrangement uses TRBV28 and TRBJ1-2; 7 nucleotides line up with TRBD1. The CDR3 runs 13 residues. V lost 3 bases, J lost 6 bases, and 4 bases stayed unmatched. CDR1 and CDR2 from the germline V gene are MDHEN and SYDVKM.

This clonotype showed up many times. This sequence joins TRBV5-6 and TRBJ1-5; maybe TRBD1 (5 bases). The V end was cut by 3 bases, the J end by 6 bases, with 13 bases between. The CDR3 runs to 14 residues. CDR1 SGHDT and CDR2 YYEEEE come from the germline V gene. CDR3 protein: CASSSKRGFQPQHF. In DNA, the CDR3 is TGTGCCAGCAGCTCGAAAAGGGGATTTCAGCCCCAGCATTTT. Complete variable domain (other parts from reference TRBV5-6 and TRBJ1-5): DAGVTQSPTHLIKTRGQQVTLRCSPKSGHDTVSWYQQALGQGPQFIFQYYEEEERQRGNFPDRFSGHQFPNYSSELNVNALLLGDSALYLCASSSKRGFQPQHFGDGTRLSIL.

Many counts were recorded for this clonotype. The J gene is TRBJ2-1, the V gene TRBV28; D possibly uses TRBD1 or TRBD2 (5 bases each). V lost 8 bases to trimming and J lost 0 bases, with 11 bases between them. The CDR3 totals 14 residues. Germline-derived CDR1 and CDR2 are MDHEN and SYDVKM. The CDR3 loop reads CASVPGTSYNEQFF. In nucleotides, the CDR3 is TGTGCCAGCGTACCGGGGACCTCCTACAATGAGCAGTTCTTC.

This clonotype was counted once. One end of the junction does not line up with germline, which may come from a read error. The gene calls are TRBV5-4 and TRBJ2-1; 10 bases map to TRBD2. The CDR3 totals 15 residues. Germline CDR1 and CDR2: SGHNT and YYREEE (reference sequence). DNA for the CDR3: TGTGCCAGCAGCTTGCGGACTAGCGGTTACTATGAGCAGTGCTTC. Its protein product is CASSLRTSGYYEQCF.

CDR3 sequence reads: CASSQFCSPNQPQHF. In DNA form, the CDR3 reads TGTGCCAGCAGCCAATTCTGTAGTCCCAATCAGCCCCAGCATTTT. V is TRBV3-1 and J is TRBJ1-5; unclear D gene. Trimming took off 2 bases at V and 3 bases at J, with 11 bases between the two ends. The V gene's germline CDR1 is LGHDT and CDR2 YNNKEL (reference sequence). The CDR3 runs 15 residues.

This clonotype has just a few counts. V gene TRBV28 combines with J gene TRBJ1-1; D ambiguous. CDR1 is MDHEN, CDR2 SYDVKM, per germline. V was clipped by 5 bases and J by 10 bases, with 20 bases between them. The CDR3 extends over 14 amino acids. The CDR3 loop reads CASSVGLLSRTAFF. The CDR3 DNA reads as TGTGCCAGCAGTGTGGGCCTTCTCTCTAGGACAGCTTTCTTT.

This clonotype was counted at least ten times. The chain is built from TRBV28 and TRBJ2-7; D could derive from TRBD1 or TRBD2 (5 bases each). CDR3 length: 17 amino acids. CDR1 and CDR2 from the germline V gene are MDHEN and SYDVKM. V was shortened by 4 bases and J by 0 bases, with 19 bases between the two germline ends. CDR3: CASSSRRGPPSSYEQYF. The DNA for the CDR3 is TGTGCCAGCAGTTCCAGACGGGGACCCCCGAGCTCCTACGAGCAGTACTTC.

At least ten counts were recorded for this clonotype. V and J are TRBV20-1 and TRBJ2-1, with 9 bases fitting TRBD2. CDR3 length: 15 residues. Per the germline V gene, CDR1 is DFQATT and CDR2 is SNEGSKA (reference sequence). The junction had 8 bases not matched to a gene; V was cut back by 5 bases and J by 3 bases. Written as DNA, the CDR3 is TGCAGTGCTCCAGTGGCTAGCGGGGACTACAATGAGCAGTTCTTC. It yields the protein CSAPVASGDYNEQFF.

The chain is built from TRBV27 and TRBJ2-7; D perhaps matches TRBD1 (5 bases). Between the trimmed V and J ends, which lost 5 bases and 3 bases, there was a span of 14 bases. This CDR3 comprises 14 residues. Germline-derived CDR1 and CDR2 are MNHEY and SMNVEV (reference sequence). CDR3 DNA: TGTGCCAGCAGTGTCACCCGGACAAGCTACGAGCAGTACTTC. This translates into CASSVTRTSYEQYF.

J is TRBJ1-2 and V is TRBV28; TRBD1 might be the D (6 bases). The V gene's germline CDR1 is MDHEN and CDR2 SYDVKM. Trimming stripped 10 bases from V and 8 bases from J, with 17 bases between. This CDR3 spans 12 amino acids. CDR3 loop: CATYREGEGYTF. In DNA, the CDR3 is TGTGCCACCTACAGGGAAGGCGAAGGCTACACCTTC.

This clonotype has only a few counts. V gene TRBV20-1 combines with J gene TRBJ2-1; D is uncertain. V was clipped by 5 bases and J by 10 bases, with 18 bases between them. The CDR3 consists of 13 residues. In germline, CDR1 is DFQATT, CDR2 SNEGSKA (reference sequence). In nucleotides, the CDR3 is TGCAGTGCTCCAGAACCCGGCCTAGGGGAGCAGTTCTTC. As protein: CSAPEPGLGEQFF.

A word on this clonotype: Being one base from a much bigger clone, this may be a read error. This rearrangement joins TRBV3-1 to TRBJ2-7; D ambiguous. This CDR3 spans 13 amino acids. Germline values: CDR1 LGHDT, CDR2 YNNKEL (reference sequence). The CDR3 region is CVSSPSYHYEQYF. The CDR3 DNA sequence: TGTGTCAGCAGCCCCTCCTACCACTACGAGCAGTACTTC.

This clonotype was seen a few times. V gene TRBV5-1 combines with J gene TRBJ2-4; possible D gene TRBD2, 5 bases. Germline values: CDR1 SGHRS, CDR2 YFSETQ. The CDR3 runs to 15 residues. The ends were cut back, 1 base at V and 0 bases at J, with 8 bases in the middle. For the CDR3, the DNA is TGCGCCAGCAGCTTGACGGGATTAGCCAAAAACATTCAGTACTTC. Protein: CASSLTGLAKNIQYF. The entire variable domain, with the rest obtained from reference TRBV5-1 and TRBJ2-4, is as follows: KAGVTQTPRYLIKTRGQQVTLSCSPISGHRSVSWYQQTPGQGLQFLFEYFSETQRNKGNFPGRFSGRQFSNSRSEMNVSTLELGDSALYLCASSLTGLAKNIQYFGAGTRLSVL.

In its sample, this clonotype was seen many times. This chain joins TRBV24-1 and TRBJ2-7; D possibly matches TRBD1 or TRBD2 (5 bases each). The germline gives CDR1 KGHDR, CDR2 SFDVKD. Trimming cost V 9 bases and J 0 bases, with 11 bases left between them. This CDR3 is built from 13 residues. CDR3 protein: CATAGGGSYEQYF. The DNA of the CDR3 is TGTGCCACCGCGGGTGGGGGCTCCTACGAGCAGTACTTC.